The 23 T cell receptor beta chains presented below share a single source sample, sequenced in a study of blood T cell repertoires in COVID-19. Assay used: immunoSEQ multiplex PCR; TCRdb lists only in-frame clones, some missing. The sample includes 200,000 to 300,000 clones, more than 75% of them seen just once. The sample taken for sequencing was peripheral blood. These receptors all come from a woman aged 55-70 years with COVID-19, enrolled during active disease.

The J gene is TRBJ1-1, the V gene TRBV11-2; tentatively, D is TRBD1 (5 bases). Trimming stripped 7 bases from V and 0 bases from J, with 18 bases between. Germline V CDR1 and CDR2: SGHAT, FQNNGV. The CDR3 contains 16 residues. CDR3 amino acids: CASNPLGAGLNTEAFF. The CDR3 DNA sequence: TGTGCCAGCAACCCTTTAGGGGCTGGGTTGAACACTGAAGCTTTCTTT.

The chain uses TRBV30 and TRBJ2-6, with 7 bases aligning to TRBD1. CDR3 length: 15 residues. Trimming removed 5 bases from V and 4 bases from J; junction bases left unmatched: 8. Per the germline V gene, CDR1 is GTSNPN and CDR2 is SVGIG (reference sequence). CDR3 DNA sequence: TGTGCCTGGGGCCTTACAGGGGCAGGGGCCAACGTCCTGACTTTC. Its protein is CAWGLTGAGANVLTF.

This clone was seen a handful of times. The CDR3 region is CASSLTGGSYEQYF. Written as DNA, the CDR3 is TGTGCCAGCAGTTTGACAGGGGGAAGCTACGAGCAGTACTTC. The chain links TRBV6-5 to TRBJ2-7; 9 bases align to TRBD1. Trimming took 4 bases from V and 3 from J; bases not matched to a gene: 4. CDR1 MNHEY and CDR2 SVGAGI come from the germline V gene. The CDR3 is 14 residues long.

CDR3 in DNA: TGTGCCATCAGTGAGTTGGACACTCGGGAGGGCCGTCTGTTCTTC. Protein product: CAISELDTREGRLFF. V and J are TRBV10-3 and TRBJ2-1; TRBD2 matches at 8 bases. V lost 1 base, J lost 15 bases, and 14 bases stayed unmatched. This CDR3 has 15 residues. Germline V lookup: CDR1 ENHRY, CDR2 SYGVKD.

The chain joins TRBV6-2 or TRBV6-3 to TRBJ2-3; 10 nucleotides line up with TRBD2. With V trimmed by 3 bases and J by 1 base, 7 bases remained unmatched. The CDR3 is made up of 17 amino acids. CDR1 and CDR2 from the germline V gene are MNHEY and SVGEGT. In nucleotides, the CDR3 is TGTGCCAGCAGTTATCGGCTAGCGGGAGAGGGCACAGATACGCAGTATTTT. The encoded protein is CASSYRLAGEGTDTQYF.

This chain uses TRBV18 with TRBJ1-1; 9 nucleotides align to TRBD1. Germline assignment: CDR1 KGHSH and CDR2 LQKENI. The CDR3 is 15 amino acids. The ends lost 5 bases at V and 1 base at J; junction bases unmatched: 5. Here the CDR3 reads CASSFGQGPNTEAFF. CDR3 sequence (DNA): TGTGCCAGCTCATTCGGACAGGGGCCGAACACTGAAGCTTTCTTT.

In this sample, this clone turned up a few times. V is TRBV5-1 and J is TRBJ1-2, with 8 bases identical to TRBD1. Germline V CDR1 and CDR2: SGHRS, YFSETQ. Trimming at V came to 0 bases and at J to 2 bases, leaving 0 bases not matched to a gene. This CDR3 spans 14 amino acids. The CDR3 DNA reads TGCGCCAGCAGCTTGGGGACAGGGAACTATGGCTACACCTTC. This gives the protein CASSLGTGNYGYTF.

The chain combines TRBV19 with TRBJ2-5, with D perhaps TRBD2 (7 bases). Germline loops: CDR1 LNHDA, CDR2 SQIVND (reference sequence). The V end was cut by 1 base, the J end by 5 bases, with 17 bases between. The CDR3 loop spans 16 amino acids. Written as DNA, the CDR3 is TGTGCCAGTAGTATAGGCCGGGGGGCAGGGAGCGAGACCCAGTACTTC. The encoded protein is CASSIGRGAGSETQYF.

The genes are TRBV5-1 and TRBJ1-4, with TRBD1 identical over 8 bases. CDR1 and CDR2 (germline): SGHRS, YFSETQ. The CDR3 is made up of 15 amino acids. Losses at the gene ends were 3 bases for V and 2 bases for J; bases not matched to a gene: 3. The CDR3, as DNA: TGCGCCAGCAGCTCAGGGGGCGGTACTAATGAAAAACTGTTTTTT. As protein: CASSSGGGTNEKLFF.

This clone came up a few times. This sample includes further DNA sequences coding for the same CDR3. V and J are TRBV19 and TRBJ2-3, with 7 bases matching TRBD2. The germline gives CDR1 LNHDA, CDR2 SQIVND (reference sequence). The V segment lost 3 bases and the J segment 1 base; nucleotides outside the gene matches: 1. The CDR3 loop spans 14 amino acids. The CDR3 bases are TGTGCCAGTAGTATCGCGGGAGGCACAGATACGCAGTATTTT. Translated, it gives CASSIAGGTDTQYF.

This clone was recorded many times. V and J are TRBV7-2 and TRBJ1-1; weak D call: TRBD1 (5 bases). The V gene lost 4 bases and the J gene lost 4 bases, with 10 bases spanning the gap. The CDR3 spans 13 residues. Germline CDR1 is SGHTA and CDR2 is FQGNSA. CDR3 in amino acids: CASSSDSFTEAFF. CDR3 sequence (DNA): TGTGCCAGCAGCTCAGACAGCTTCACTGAAGCTTTCTTT.

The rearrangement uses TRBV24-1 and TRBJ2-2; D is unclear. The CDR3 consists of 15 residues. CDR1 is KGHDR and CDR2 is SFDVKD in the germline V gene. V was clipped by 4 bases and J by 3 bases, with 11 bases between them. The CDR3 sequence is CATSDGSSYTGELFF. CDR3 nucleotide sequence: TGTGCCACCAGTGACGGGTCGAGTTACACCGGGGAGCTGTTTTTT.

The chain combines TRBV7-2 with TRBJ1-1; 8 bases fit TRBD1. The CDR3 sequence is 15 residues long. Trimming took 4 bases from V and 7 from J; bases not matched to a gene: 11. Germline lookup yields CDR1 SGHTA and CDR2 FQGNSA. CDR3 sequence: CASSSDAQGASEAFF. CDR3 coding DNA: TGTGCCAGCAGCTCGGATGCTCAGGGGGCGAGTGAAGCTTTCTTT.

DNA of the CDR3: TGTGCCAGCAGCCTCCGGACAGGGATGGATGGGGAAGCTTTCTTT. Protein product: CASSLRTGMDGEAFF. The J gene is TRBJ1-1, the V gene TRBV3-1 (or the pseudogene TRBV3-2), with 8 bases aligning to TRBD1. V lost 4 bases and J lost 8; bases outside the gene matches: 12. Looked up from germline, CDR1 is LGHDT and CDR2 is YNNKEL (reference sequence). The CDR3 consists of 15 residues.

In DNA form, the CDR3 reads TGTGCCAGCAGGGACAGGGGGCGATCAGATACGCAGTATTTT. It yields the protein CASRDRGRSDTQYF. The chain has TRBV27 and TRBJ2-3, with TRBD1 matching over 11 bases. This CDR3 contains 14 residues. The junction had 3 bases not matched to a gene; V was cut back by 6 bases and J by 4 bases. CDR1 and CDR2 (germline): MNHEY, SMNVEV (reference sequence).

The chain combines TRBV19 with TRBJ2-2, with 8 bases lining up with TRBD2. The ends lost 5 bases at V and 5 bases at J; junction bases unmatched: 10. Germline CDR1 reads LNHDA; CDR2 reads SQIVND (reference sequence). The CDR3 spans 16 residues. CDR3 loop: CASSSAGRGGTGELFF. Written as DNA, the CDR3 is TGTGCCAGTAGTTCAGCCGGTCGGGGGGGGACCGGGGAGCTGTTTTTT.

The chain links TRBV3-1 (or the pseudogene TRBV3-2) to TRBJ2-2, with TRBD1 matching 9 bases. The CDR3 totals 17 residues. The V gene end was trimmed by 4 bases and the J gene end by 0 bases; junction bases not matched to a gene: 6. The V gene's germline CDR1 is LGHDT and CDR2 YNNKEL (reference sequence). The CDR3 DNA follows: TGTGCCAGCAGCCTCTACAGGGGGCCGCCGAACACCGGGGAGCTGTTTTTT. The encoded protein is CASSLYRGPPNTGELFF.

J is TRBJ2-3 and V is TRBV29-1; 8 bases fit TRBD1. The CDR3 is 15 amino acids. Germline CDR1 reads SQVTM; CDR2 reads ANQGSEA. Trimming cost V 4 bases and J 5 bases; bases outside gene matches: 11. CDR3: CSVGMARGPGDTQYF. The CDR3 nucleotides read TGCAGCGTTGGTATGGCCAGGGGGCCTGGAGATACGCAGTATTTT.

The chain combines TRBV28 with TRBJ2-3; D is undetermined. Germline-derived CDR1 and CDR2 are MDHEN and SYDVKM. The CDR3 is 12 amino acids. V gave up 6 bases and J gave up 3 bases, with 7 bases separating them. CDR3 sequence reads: CASSEATDTQYF. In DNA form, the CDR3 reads TGTGCCAGCAGCGAGGCTACAGATACGCAGTATTTT.

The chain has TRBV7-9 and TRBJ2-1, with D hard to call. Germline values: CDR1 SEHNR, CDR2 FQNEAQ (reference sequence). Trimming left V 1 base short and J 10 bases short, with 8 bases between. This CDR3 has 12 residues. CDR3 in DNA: TGTGCCAGCAGCTTAGAGTCGGTAGAGCAGTTCTTC. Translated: CASSLESVEQFF. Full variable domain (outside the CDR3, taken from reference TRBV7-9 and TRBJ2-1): DTGVSQNPRHKITKRGQNVTFRCDPISEHNRLYWYRQTLGQGPEFLTYFQNEAQLEKSRLLSDRFSAERPKGSFSTLEIQRTEQGDSAMYLCASSLESVEQFFGPGTRLTVL.

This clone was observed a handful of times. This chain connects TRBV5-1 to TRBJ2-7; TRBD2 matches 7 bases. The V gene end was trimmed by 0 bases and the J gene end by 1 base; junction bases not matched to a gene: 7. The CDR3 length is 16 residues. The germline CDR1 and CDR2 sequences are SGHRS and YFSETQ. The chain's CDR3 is CASSLGAGGRSYEQYF. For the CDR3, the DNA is TGCGCCAGCAGCTTGGGGGCGGGCGGGAGATCCTACGAGCAGTACTTC. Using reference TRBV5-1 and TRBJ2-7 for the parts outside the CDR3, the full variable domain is KAGVTQTPRYLIKTRGQQVTLSCSPISGHRSVSWYQQTPGQGLQFLFEYFSETQRNKGNFPGRFSGRQFSNSRSEMNVSTLELGDSALYLCASSLGAGGRSYEQYFGPGTRLTVT.

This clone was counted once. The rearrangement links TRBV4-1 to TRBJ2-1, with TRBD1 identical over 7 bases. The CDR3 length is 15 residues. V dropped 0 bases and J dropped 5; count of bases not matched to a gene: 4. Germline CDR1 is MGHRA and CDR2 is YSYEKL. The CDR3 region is CASSQDRQGHNEQFF. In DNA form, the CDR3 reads TGCGCCAGCAGCCAAGATAGACAGGGCCACAATGAGCAGTTCTTC.

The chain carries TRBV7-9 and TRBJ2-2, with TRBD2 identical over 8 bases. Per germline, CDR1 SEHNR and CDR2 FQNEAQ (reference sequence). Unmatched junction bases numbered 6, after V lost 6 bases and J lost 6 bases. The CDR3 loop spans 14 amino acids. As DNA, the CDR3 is TGTGCCAGCAGTGTAAAAGCGGGAGCCGGGGAGCTGTTTTTT. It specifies CASSVKAGAGELFF. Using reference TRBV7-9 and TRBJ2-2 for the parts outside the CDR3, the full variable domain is DTGVSQNPRHKITKRGQNVTFRCDPISEHNRLYWYRQTLGQGPEFLTYFQNEAQLEKSRLLSDRFSAERPKGSFSTLEIQRTEQGDSAMYLCASSVKAGAGELFFGEGSRLTVL.